Following are 18 T cell receptor beta chains from one sample sequenced in a study of tumor and adjacent non-tumor tissue in lung cancer. Three rounds of nested PCR, following a modified ARM-PCR protocol, produced the TCRbeta library. TCRdb analysed the multiplex PCR reads with MiXCR anew, one entry per CDR3 protein. The data contain 85,000 or so distinct CDR3 sequences, 75% to 85% of them seen just once; the ten biggest clones take up around a fifth. No cell sorting was done before RNA was extracted from the tissue. More than 3 cm separated this lung sample from the edge of the tumor. Sequenced input: distant non-tumor lung tissue. The receptor source for this set is a woman aged 45-60 years with non-small cell lung cancer.

Remarks on this clonotype: An end of the junction differs from the germline gene, which may be a read error. The chain uses TRBV5-1 and TRBJ2-3; tentative D call: TRBD2 (6 bases). The CDR3 runs 15 residues. In germline, CDR1 is SGHRS, CDR2 YFSETQ. The CDR3 coding sequence is TGCGCCAGCAACTTGGGGGTCCCTAGCGCAGATACGCAGTATTTT. Translation: CASNLGVPSADTQYF.

Comments on this clonotype: Germline is not matched at one junction end, which may reflect a read error. The chain combines TRBV7-9 with TRBJ1-2, with 10 bases matching TRBD1. The germline V gene encodes CDR1 SEHNR and CDR2 FQNEAQ (reference sequence). The CDR3 runs to 15 residues. CDR3 coding DNA: TGTCCCAGCAGCACAACCGGGACAGGGGACTATGGCTACAGCTTC. This sequence encodes CPSSTTGTGDYGYSF.

Comment on this clonotype: A junction end diverges from the germline sequence, so it may reflect a read error. V and J are TRBV5-1 and TRBJ2-3; the D gene is possibly TRBD1 (5 bases). CDR1 is SGHRS, CDR2 YFSETQ, per germline. The CDR3 runs 17 residues. For the CDR3, the DNA is TGCGCCAGCGGCTTAGGTCTGGGCGGAAGGGGCACAGACACGCAGTATTTT. Translation: CASGLGLGGRGTDTQYF. Looking up the rest from reference TRBV5-1 and TRBJ2-3 gives the full variable domain: KAGVTQTPRYLIKTRGQQVTLSCSPISGHRSVSWYQQTPGQGLQFLFEYFSETQRNKGNFPGRFSGRQFSNSRSEMNVSTLELGDSALYLCASGLGLGGRGTDTQYFGPGTRLTVL.

V is TRBV5-1 and J is TRBJ2-5; possible D gene TRBD1, 6 bases. V was cut by 5 bases and J by 1 base, with 12 bases left in between. The germline CDR1 and CDR2 sequences are SGHRS and YFSETQ. This CDR3 is built from 14 residues. DNA for the CDR3: TGCGCCAGCAGGTCCGGACAGTTCCAAGAGACCCAGTACTTC. Translating gives CASRSGQFQETQYF.

The CDR3 reads CANNVGMNSGNTIYF. CDR3 coding DNA: TGTGCCAACAACGTAGGCATGAACTCTGGAAACACCATATATTTT. The chain employs TRBV11-2 and TRBJ1-3; no definite D call. Germline loops: CDR1 SGHAT, CDR2 FQNNGV. The V end was cut by 10 bases, the J end by 0 bases, with 16 bases between. CDR3 size: 15 residues. The full variable domain, rest sourced from reference TRBV11-2 and TRBJ1-3, is EAGVAQSPRYKIIEKRQSVAFWCNPISGHATLYWYQQILGQGPKLLIQFQNNGVVDDSQLPKDRFSAERLKGVDSTLKIQPAKLEDSAVYLCANNVGMNSGNTIYFGEGSWLTVV.

The rearrangement joins TRBV6-2 or TRBV6-3 to TRBJ2-1; D is uncertain. This CDR3 has 15 residues. Per germline, CDR1 MNHEY and CDR2 SVGEGT. Trimming took off 3 bases at V and 9 bases at J, with 18 bases between the two ends. This chain's CDR3 is CASSYGESRIIEQFF. DNA of the CDR3: TGTGCCAGCAGTTATGGGGAAAGCCGGATAATTGAGCAGTTCTTC.

A word on this clonotype: One junction end does not reproduce the germline sequence, and a read error may be involved. The V call is TRBV28, the J call TRBJ2-7, with a weak D call TRBD2 (6 bases). This CDR3 region has 13 residues. Germline CDR1 MDHEN, CDR2 SYDVKM. CDR3 loop: CPSLRPSASEQYF. The CDR3 nucleotides read TGTCCCAGCCTAAGGCCTAGCGCGTCCGAGCAGTACTTC. Combining the CDR3 with reference TRBV28 and TRBJ2-7 gives the whole variable domain DVKVTQSSRYLVKRTGEKVFLECVQDMDHENMFWYRQDPGLGLRLIYFSYDVKMKEKGDIPEGYSVSREKKERFSLILESASTNQTSMYLCPSLRPSASEQYFGPGTRLTVT.

This clonotype was picked up one time. The junction departs from germline at one end; a sequencing error may be responsible. J is TRBJ2-7 and V is TRBV19; 7 positions match TRBD1. The CDR3 extends over 17 amino acids. Per the germline V gene, CDR1 is LNHDA and CDR2 is SQIVND (reference sequence). The CDR3 protein is CASSSQSSGTVSYEEYF. CDR3 DNA sequence: TGTGCCAGTAGTTCCCAATCCTCCGGGACAGTCTCCTACGAGGAGTACTTC.

About this clonotype itself: It is likely a read error, because the conserved phenylalanine at the end of the CDR3 is missing. The DNA is left out, because the CDR3 cannot be placed on it with certainty; the CDR3 is given as TCRdb lists it. The chain carries TRBV10-3 and TRBJ1-1; the table gives TRBD1 as D, unverified against the DNA. CDR1 is ENHRY and CDR2 is SYGVKD in the germline V gene. The CDR3 region is 12 residues in length, termini included. The CDR3 loop is CAHSITGSEPFY.

Details on this clonotype: The junction departs from germline at one end; a sequencing error may be responsible. V is TRBV7-8 and J is TRBJ2-7, with TRBD1 identical over 8 bases. Germline V CDR1 and CDR2: SGHVS, FQNEAQ. The CDR3 has 18 residues. CDR3: CASSLVAGGRTGSYEQYF. Written as DNA, the CDR3 is TGTGCCAGTAGCTTAGTCGCTGGCGGCCGGACAGGGTCCTACGAACAGTACTTC. Full variable domain (outside the CDR3, taken from reference TRBV7-8 and TRBJ2-7): GAGVSQSPRYKVAKRGQDVALRCDPISGHVSLFWYQQALGQGPEFLTYFQNEAQLDKSGLPSDRFFAERPEGSVSTLKIQRTQQEDSAVYLCASSLVAGGRTGSYEQYFGPGTRLTVT.

Note on this clonotype: This sequence may be a read error, since a much larger clone differs from it by one base. The CDR3 does not close with the conserved phenylalanine or tryptophan, likely indicating a read error. The CDR3 is CASSLGVFGPSFNYGYTV. CDR3 sequence (DNA): TGTGCCAGCAGCTTAGGGGTCTTTGGGCCAAGTTTTAACTATGGCTACACCGTC. The rearrangement links TRBV7-8 to TRBJ1-2, with D unresolved. The CDR3 totals 18 residues. Per the germline V gene, CDR1 is SGHVS and CDR2 is FQNEAQ. Deletions cut 1 base from V and 1 base from J, with 19 bases between.

This clonotype was seen more than once but under ten times. A much larger clone is a single base away; this may be a read error. The rearrangement links TRBV6-5 to TRBJ2-7; TRBD1 is a possible D gene (6 bases). Looked up from germline, CDR1 is MNHEY and CDR2 is SVGAGI. The CDR3 is 14 residues long. V was trimmed by 3 bases and J by 5 bases, leaving 14 bases between them. The CDR3 DNA reads TGTGCCAGCAGTTATGACAAGGGGGACCACGAGCAGTACTTC. The encoded protein is CASSYDKGDHEQYF.

J is TRBJ1-1 and V is TRBV10-3, with D perhaps matching TRBD1 (5 bases). V dropped 11 bases and J dropped 5 bases, with 18 bases sitting between them. CDR3 length: 13 residues. Germline lookup yields CDR1 ENHRY and CDR2 SYGVKD. CDR3 sequence reads: CAHKGWLTTEAFF. The CDR3 coding sequence is TGTGCCCACAAGGGGTGGTTGACAACTGAAGCTTTCTTT.

A note on this clonotype: At one of its ends the junction is not consistent with the germline gene, which may arise from a read error. V is TRBV20-1 and J is TRBJ2-1; 9 nucleotides agree with TRBD1. CDR1 and CDR2 from the germline V gene are DFQATT and SNEGSKA (reference sequence). This CDR3 spans 13 amino acids. CDR3: CNANRGRDYEQFF. The CDR3 coding sequence is TGCAATGCTAACAGGGGGCGAGACTATGAGCAGTTCTTC.

In this sample, this clonotype turned up many times. The chain uses TRBV10-3 and TRBJ1-1; 8 positions agree with TRBD1. Trimming took 5 bases from V and 0 from J; bases not matched to a gene: 8. The CDR3 runs to 16 residues. From germline, CDR1 is ENHRY and CDR2 SYGVKD. In nucleotides, the CDR3 is TGTGCCATCAGTCCTGTTTCAGGGGGCGTGAACACTGAAGCTTTCTTT. As protein: CAISPVSGGVNTEAFF.

This clonotype was counted ten times or more. The J gene is TRBJ2-6, the V gene TRBV5-1; the D is unclear. V was cut by 4 bases and J by 0 bases, with 11 bases left in between. Germline loops: CDR1 SGHRS, CDR2 YFSETQ. This CDR3 spans 16 amino acids. The CDR3 spells CASSEESYSGANVLTF. The CDR3, as DNA: TGCGCCAGCAGCGAGGAGTCTTACTCTGGGGCCAACGTCCTGACTTTC.

Of note for this clonotype: A read error is likely, as this CDR3 ends without the conserved phenylalanine or tryptophan. The rearrangement joins TRBV28 to TRBJ2-2; tentatively, D is TRBD1 (5 bases). The germline gives CDR1 MDHEN, CDR2 SYDVKM. The CDR3 runs to 16 residues. V lost 3 bases to trimming and J lost 6 bases, with 17 bases between them. CDR3 protein: CASSFVGAVTSGELFC. DNA for the CDR3: TGTGCCAGCAGTTTTGTTGGGGCAGTTACGTCCGGGGAGCTGTTTTGT.

As concerns this clonotype: This CDR3 fails to terminate in the conserved phenylalanine or tryptophan, so it likely reflects a read error. The genes are TRBV6-6 and TRBJ1-2, with D perhaps TRBD1 (5 bases). Per the germline V gene, CDR1 is MNHNY and CDR2 is SVGAGI (reference sequence). The CDR3 spans 14 residues. CDR3 sequence reads: CTSSSGTANYGYTI. In DNA, the CDR3 is TGTACCAGCAGTTCCGGGACCGCTAACTATGGCTACACCATC.